The text below deals with one T cell receptor beta chain. Its antigen has not been determined. No much larger clone exists at a distance of one base, and base qualities are not known. TCR beta repertoires were profiled from peripheral blood of 10 to 15 young patients with multiple sclerosis to demonstrate the VDJtools post-analysis software. Multiple sclerosis patients were children and adolescents aged roughly 6 to 15 years. These data originate in a study of post-analysis software for immune sequencing data (dated by TCRdb to between 2015 and 2017). Context from the whole study: Relapsing-remitting, secondary progressive and progressive-relapsing multiple sclerosis were recorded as disease courses, and subtype annotation was lacking for some patients. The patient repertoires were compared against around eleven previously published healthy control repertoires obtained from donors aged 6 to 25 years. A subset of samples was prepared in parallel using single-end sample barcoding, then pooled and co-amplified after Illumina adapter ligation. The study at large found these results: When samples were clustered directly using the F measure, samples prepared in the same batch co-clustered strongly, which prompted a batch-effect correction. The control group was slightly older than the multiple sclerosis patient group. Multiple sclerosis patients had significantly lower normalized Chao1 diversity than controls, a result that suggests substantial peripheral T-cell clonal expansion. About 5 TRBV segments, including TRBV5-6, TRBV5-1 and TRBV20-1, were significantly more frequent in patients than controls.

From cysteine to phenylalanine, the CDR3 is 12 amino acids long. The CDR3 DNA has 36 bases and is translated from base 1. V loses 5 bases of germline sequence and J loses 10 bases, and the interval between the two ends is 15 bases. The germline V gene (reference sequence) sets CDR1 to DFQATT and CDR2 to SNEGSKA. Receptor amplification or capture employed PCR. The sequencer listed for this sample is Illumina HiSeq 2500. To reduce PCR and sequencing biases, unique molecular identifiers were incorporated into the TCR beta cDNA libraries. Roughly 500,000 cDNA molecules were obtained for every 1 to 10 million input T cells, so each molecule roughly corresponded to one T cell. The patient libraries were prepared and sequenced with the same protocol used for the earlier healthy control dataset. Within a given batch, samples were prepared together, multiplexed and sequenced on the same HiSeq lane. The published analysis was carried out like this. Raw barcoded reads were processed with MIGEC, discarding single-read molecular identifier groups before consensus assembly and CDR3 extraction. Clonotype tables were post-analysed with VDJtools, and diversity was normalized by down-sampling all datasets to the smallest sample size. Repertoire overlap clustering matched CDR3 amino acid but not nucleotide sequences to correct batch-related cross-sample contamination. The raw public reads went through TCRdb reprocessing: fastp at Q25, MiXCR clone calling, in-frame beta chains kept. Identical CDR3 proteins give one entry, which carries the most common genes and DNA. In this record, the V and J calls reflect TCRdb's handling and not the investigators' own analysis. The sample has about half a million distinct CDR3 sequences on record, around a third of them singletons. The ten largest account for 4.5% to 7.5% of the sample.

This clonotype was obtained from a girl younger than 18 with multiple sclerosis. Material for sequencing was blood. The chain is encoded by TRBV20-1 joined to TRBJ2-1; the D gene cannot be resolved reliably. The bases read TGCAGTGCTGCCTCTCCTAGGGCCGAGCAGTTCTTC. Its amino acids are CSAASPRAEQFF.